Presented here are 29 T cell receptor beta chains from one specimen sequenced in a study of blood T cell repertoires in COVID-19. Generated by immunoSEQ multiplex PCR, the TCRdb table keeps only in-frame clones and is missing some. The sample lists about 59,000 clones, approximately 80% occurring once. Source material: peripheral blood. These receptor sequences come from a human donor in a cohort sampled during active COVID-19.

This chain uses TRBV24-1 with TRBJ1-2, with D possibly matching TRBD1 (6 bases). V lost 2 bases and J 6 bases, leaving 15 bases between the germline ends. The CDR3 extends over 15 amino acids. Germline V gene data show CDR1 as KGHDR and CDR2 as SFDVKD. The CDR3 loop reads CATSDSRGPGDGYTF. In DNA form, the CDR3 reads TGTGCCACCAGTGATTCGCGGGGGCCAGGGGATGGCTACACCTTC.

The chain's CDR3 is CASRPGYDTEAFF. The DNA of the CDR3 is TGTGCCAGCAGGCCAGGATACGACACTGAAGCTTTCTTT. The chain recombines TRBV7-9 with TRBJ1-1; D remains unclear. The CDR3 is made up of 13 amino acids. Germline CDR1 and CDR2: SEHNR and FQNEAQ (reference sequence). V was clipped by 6 bases and J by 3 bases, with 11 bases between them.

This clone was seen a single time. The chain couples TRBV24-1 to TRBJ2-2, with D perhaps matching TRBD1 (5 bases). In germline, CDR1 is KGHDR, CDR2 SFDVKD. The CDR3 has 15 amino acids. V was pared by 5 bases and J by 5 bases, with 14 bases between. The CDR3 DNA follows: TGTGCCACCAGTGGTCGGACATTTGCAACCGGGGAGCTGTTTTTT. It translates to CATSGRTFATGELFF.

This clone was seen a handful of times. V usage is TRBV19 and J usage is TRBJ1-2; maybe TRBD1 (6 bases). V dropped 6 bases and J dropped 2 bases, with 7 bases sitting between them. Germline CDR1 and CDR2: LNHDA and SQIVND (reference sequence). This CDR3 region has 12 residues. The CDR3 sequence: CASRGQNYGYTF. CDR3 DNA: TGTGCCAGTAGGGGACAAAACTATGGCTACACCTTC.

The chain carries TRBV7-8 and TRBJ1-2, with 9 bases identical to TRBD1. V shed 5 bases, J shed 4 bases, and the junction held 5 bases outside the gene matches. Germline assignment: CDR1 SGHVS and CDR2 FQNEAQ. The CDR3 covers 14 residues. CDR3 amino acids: CASSIGQGSYGYTF. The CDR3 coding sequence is TGTGCCAGCAGCATCGGACAGGGGTCCTATGGCTACACCTTC.

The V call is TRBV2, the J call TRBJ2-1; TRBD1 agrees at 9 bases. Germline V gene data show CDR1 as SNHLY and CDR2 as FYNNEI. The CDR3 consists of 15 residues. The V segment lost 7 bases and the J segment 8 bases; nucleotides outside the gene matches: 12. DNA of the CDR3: TGTGCCAGCACCCCACAGGGGGCTGGGATCTATGAGCAGTTCTTC. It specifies CASTPQGAGIYEQFF.

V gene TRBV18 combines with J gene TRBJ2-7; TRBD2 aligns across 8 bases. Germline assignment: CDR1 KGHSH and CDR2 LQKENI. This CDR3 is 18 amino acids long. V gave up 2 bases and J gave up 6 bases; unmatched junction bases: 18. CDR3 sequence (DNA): TGTGCCAGCTCACCAATAATCATAGAGCAAGCGGGAGTTGGCGAGCAGTACTTC. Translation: CASSPIIIEQAGVGEQYF.

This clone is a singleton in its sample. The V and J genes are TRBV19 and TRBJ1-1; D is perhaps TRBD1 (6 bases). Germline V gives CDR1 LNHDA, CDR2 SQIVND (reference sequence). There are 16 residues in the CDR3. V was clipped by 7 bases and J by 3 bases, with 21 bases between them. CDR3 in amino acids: CASNPSPKQGDTEAFF. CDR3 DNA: TGTGCCAGTAACCCTAGCCCCAAACAGGGCGACACTGAAGCTTTCTTT. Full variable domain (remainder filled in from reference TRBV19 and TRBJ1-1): DGGITQSPKYLFRKEGQNVTLSCEQNLNHDAMYWYRQDPGQGLRLIYYSQIVNDFQKGDIAEGYSVSREKKESFPLTVTSAQKNPTAFYLCASNPSPKQGDTEAFFGQGTRLTVV.

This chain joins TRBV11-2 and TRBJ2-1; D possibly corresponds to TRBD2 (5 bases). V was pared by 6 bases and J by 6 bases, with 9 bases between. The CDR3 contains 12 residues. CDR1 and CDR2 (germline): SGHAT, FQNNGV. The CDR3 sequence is CASRPLGNEQFF. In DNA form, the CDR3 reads TGTGCCAGCAGACCACTAGGCAATGAGCAGTTCTTC.

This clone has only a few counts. In DNA, the CDR3 is TGCGCCAGCAGCAACGGCAGGCTGGGAAACACCATATATTTT. Translated: CASSNGRLGNTIYF. V and J are TRBV4-3 and TRBJ1-3; unclear D gene. V shed 5 bases and J shed 4 bases, with 12 bases lying between them. The germline CDR1 and CDR2 sequences are LGHNA and YSLEER. The CDR3 length is 14 residues.

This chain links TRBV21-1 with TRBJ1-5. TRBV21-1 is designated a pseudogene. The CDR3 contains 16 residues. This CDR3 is CASSKGGGHSNQPQHF. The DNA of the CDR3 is TGTGCCAGCAGCAAAGGGGGAGGGCATAGCAATCAGCCCCAGCATTTT.

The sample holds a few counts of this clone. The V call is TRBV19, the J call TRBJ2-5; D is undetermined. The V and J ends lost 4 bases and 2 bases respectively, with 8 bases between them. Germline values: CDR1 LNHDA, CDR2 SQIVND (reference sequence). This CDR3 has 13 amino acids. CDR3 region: CASSKRRQETQYF. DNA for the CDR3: TGTGCCAGTAGTAAACGGAGACAAGAGACCCAGTACTTC.

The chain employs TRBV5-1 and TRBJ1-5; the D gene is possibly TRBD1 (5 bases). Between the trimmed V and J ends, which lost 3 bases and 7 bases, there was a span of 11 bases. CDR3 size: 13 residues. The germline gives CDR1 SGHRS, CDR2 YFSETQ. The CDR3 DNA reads TGCGCCAGCAGCTCAGGGTTGAACCAGCCCCAGCATTTT. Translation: CASSSGLNQPQHF.

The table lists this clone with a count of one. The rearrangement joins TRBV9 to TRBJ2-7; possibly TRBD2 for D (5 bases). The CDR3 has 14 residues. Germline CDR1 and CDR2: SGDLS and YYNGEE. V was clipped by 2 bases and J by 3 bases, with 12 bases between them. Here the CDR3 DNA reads TGTGCCAGCAGCGTTGGACTGAAAGACTACGAGCAGTACTTC. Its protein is CASSVGLKDYEQYF.

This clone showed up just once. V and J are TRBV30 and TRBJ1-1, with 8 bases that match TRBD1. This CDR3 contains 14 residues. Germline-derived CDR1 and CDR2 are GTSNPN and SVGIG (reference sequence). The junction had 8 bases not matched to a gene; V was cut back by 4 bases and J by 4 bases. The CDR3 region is CAWTIRTGGTEAFF. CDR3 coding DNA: TGTGCCTGGACCATTAGAACAGGGGGCACTGAAGCTTTCTTT. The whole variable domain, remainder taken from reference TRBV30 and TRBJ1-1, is SQTIHQWPATLVQPVGSPLSLECTVEGTSNPNLYWYRQAAGRGLQLLFYSVGIGQISSEVPQNLSASRPQDRQFILSSKKLLLSDSGFYLCAWTIRTGGTEAFFGQGTRLTVV.

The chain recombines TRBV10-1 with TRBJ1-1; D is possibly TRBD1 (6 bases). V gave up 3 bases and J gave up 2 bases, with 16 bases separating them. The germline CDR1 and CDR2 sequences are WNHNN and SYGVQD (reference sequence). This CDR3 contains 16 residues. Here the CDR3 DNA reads TGCGCCAGCAGTGAAAACAGGGCACGGACAAACACTGAAGCTTTCTTT. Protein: CASSENRARTNTEAFF.

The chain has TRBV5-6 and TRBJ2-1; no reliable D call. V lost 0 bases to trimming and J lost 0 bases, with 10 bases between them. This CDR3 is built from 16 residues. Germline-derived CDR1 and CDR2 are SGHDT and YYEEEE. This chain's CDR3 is CASSLGGGSSYNEQFF. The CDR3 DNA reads TGTGCCAGCAGCTTGGGTGGCGGCAGCTCCTACAATGAGCAGTTCTTC.

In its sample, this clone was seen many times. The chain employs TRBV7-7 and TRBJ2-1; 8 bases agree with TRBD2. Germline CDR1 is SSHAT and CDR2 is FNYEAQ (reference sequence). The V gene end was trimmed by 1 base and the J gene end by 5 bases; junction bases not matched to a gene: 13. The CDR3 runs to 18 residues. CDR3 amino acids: CASSLGSWGAGDHNEQFF. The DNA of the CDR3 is TGTGCCAGCAGCTTAGGTTCTTGGGGAGCGGGAGACCACAATGAGCAGTTCTTC.

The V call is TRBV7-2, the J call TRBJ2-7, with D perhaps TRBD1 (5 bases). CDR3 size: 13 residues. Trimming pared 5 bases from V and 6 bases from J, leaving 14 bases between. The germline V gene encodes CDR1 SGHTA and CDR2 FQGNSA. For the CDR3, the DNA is TGTGCCAGCAGCAGTCACCAGGGTGGCGAGCAGTACTTC. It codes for CASSSHQGGEQYF.

CDR3 sequence: CAGDRGLGTEAFF. In DNA form, the CDR3 reads TGTGCCGGGGACAGGGGGCTGGGAACTGAAGCTTTCTTT. This chain uses TRBV30 with TRBJ1-1; 12 nucleotides agree with TRBD1. J gave up 5 bases and V 8 bases, and 6 bases lay outside the gene matches. The CDR3 is 13 residues long. Looked up from germline, CDR1 is GTSNPN and CDR2 is SVGIG (reference sequence).

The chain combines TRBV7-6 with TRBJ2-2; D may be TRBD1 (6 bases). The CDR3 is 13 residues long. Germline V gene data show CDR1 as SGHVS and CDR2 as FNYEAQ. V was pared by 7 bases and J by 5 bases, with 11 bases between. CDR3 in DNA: TGTGCCAGCATGGGGACAAATACCGGGGAGCTGTTTTTT. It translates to CASMGTNTGELFF.

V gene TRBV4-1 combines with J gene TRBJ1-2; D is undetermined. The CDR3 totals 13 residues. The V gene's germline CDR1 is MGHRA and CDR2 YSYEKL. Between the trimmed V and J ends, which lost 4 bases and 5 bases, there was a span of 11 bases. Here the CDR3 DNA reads TGCGCCAGCAGCCCCCTCCCGGGGTATGGCTACACCTTC. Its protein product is CASSPLPGYGYTF.

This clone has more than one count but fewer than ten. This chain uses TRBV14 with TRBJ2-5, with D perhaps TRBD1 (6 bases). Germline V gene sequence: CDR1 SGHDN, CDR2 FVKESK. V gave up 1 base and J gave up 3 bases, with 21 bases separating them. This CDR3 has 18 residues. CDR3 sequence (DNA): TGTGCCAGCAGCCAAGTACCCCGGGACACCTATTACGAAGAGACCCAGTACTTC. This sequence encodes CASSQVPRDTYYEETQYF.

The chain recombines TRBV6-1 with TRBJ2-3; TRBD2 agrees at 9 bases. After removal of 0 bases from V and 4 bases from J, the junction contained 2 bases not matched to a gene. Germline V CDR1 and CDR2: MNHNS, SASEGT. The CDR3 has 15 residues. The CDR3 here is CASSEASGSPDTQYF. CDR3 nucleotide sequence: TGTGCCAGCAGTGAAGCTAGCGGGAGCCCAGATACGCAGTATTTT.

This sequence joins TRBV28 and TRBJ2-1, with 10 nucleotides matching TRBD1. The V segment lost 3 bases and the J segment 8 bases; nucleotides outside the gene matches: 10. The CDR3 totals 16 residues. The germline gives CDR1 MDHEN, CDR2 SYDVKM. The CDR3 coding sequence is TGTGCCAGCAGTTTGACAGGGGGCGTTGGTGTCTATGAGCAGTTCTTC. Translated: CASSLTGGVGVYEQFF.

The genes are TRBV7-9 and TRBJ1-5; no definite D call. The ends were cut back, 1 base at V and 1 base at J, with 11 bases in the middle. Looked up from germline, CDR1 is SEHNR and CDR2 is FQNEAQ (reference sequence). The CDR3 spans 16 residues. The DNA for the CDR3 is TGTGCCAGCAGCTTAGGAAGCAGGTCAAGCAATCAGCCCCAGCATTTT. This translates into CASSLGSRSSNQPQHF.

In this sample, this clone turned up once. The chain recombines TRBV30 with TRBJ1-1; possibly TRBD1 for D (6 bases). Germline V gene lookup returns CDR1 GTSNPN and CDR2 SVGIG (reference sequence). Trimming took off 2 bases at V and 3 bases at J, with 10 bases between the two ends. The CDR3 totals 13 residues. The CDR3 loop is CAWSQQGYTEAFF. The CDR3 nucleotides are TGTGCCTGGAGTCAACAGGGATACACTGAAGCTTTCTTT.

The CDR3 DNA is TGTGCCAGCAGTAAGCCTGATAGCAATCAGCCCCAGCATTTT. Translation: CASSKPDSNQPQHF. The chain combines TRBV25-1 with TRBJ1-5; D not certain. Trimming took off 5 bases at V and 0 bases at J, with 8 bases between the two ends. The V gene's germline CDR1 is MGHDK and CDR2 SYGVNS. The CDR3 is 14 amino acids.

The CDR3 nucleotides read TGTGCCAGCAGCCAACAGACAGGGAATCAGCCCCAGCATTTT. It specifies CASSQQTGNQPQHF. V and J are TRBV3-1 (or the pseudogene TRBV3-2) and TRBJ1-5; 7 positions agree with TRBD1. Germline assignment: CDR1 LGHDT and CDR2 YNNKEL (reference sequence). The V segment lost 2 bases and the J segment 4 bases; nucleotides outside the gene matches: 2. The CDR3 extends over 14 amino acids.